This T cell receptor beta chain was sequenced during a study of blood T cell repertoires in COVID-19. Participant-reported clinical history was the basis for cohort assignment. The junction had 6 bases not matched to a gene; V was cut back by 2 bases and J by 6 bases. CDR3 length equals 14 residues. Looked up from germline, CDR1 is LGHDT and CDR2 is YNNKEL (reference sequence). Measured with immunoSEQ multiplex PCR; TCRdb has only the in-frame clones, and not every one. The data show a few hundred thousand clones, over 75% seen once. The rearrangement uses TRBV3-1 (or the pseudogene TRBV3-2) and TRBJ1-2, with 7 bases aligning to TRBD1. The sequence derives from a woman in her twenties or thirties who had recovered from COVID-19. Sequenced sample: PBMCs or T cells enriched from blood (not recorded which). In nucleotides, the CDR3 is TGTGCCAGCAGCCAAATCGACAGGGTAGATGGCTACACCTTC. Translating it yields CASSQIDRVDGYTF.